The clone carrying this TCR beta chain was counted once. Its antigen is currently unknown. This CDR3 region has 13 residues. Trimming removed 4 bases at V and 1 base at J, with 6 bases between. Looked up from germline, CDR1 is LNHDA and CDR2 is SQIVND (reference sequence). The sample originates from a study of chemoradiotherapy in HPV16-positive cancers. Study outcomes and limitations: Functional assays defining HPV-specific T cells used only a couple of HPV16-positive patients. For HPV16-positive patients, expanding HPV-responsive T cells associated with longer recurrence-free survival. Candidate HPV-specific clones and E7-related TCR motifs grew in tumor during treatment.

The repertoire was sequenced with immunoSEQ multiplex PCR; TCRdb's copy has only in-frame clones and lacks some. The sample comprises 4,500 or so clones, roughly 90% of which are singletons, and approximately 2.4% rests with the top ten. The sequence was obtained from a human donor with HPV-associated anogenital cancer. The rearrangement uses TRBV19 and TRBJ2-3; D uncertain. Source: tumor tissue, taken from a patient who underwent chemoradiotherapy. CDR3 loop: CASSTQGTDTQYF. CDR3 sequence (DNA): TGTGCCAGTAGTACCCAGGGCACAGATACGCAGTATTTT.